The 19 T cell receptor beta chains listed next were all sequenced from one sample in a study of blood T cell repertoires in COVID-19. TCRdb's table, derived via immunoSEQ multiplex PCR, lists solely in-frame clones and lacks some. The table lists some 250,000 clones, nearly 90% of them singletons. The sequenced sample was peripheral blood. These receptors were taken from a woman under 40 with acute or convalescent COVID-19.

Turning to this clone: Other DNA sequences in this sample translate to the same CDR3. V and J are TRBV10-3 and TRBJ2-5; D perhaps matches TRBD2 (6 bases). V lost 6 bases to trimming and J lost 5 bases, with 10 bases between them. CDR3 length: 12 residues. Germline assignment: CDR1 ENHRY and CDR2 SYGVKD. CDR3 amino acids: CAIRGGGETQYF. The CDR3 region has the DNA TGTGCCATCAGAGGTGGGGGGGAGACCCAGTACTTC.

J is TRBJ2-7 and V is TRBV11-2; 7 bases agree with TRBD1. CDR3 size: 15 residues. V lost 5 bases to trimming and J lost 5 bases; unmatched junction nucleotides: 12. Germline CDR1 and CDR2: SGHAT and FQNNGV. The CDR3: CASSLRQGYSDEQYF. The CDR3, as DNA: TGTGCCAGCAGCCTTAGACAGGGTTACTCGGACGAGCAGTACTTC. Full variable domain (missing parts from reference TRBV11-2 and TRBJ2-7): EAGVAQSPRYKIIEKRQSVAFWCNPISGHATLYWYQQILGQGPKLLIQFQNNGVVDDSQLPKDRFSAERLKGVDSTLKIQPAKLEDSAVYLCASSLRQGYSDEQYFGPGTRLTVT.

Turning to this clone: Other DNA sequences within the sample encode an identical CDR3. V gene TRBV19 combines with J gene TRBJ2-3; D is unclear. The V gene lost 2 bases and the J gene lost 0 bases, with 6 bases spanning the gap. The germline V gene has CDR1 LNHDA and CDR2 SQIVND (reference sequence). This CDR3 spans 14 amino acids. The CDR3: CASSISGSTDTQYF. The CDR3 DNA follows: TGTGCCAGTAGTATAAGTGGCAGCACAGATACGCAGTATTTT.

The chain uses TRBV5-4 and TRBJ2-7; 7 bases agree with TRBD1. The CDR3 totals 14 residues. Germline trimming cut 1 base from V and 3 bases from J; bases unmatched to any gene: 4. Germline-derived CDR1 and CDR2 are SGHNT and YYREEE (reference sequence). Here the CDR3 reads CASSLSAGGYEQYF. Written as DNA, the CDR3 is TGTGCCAGCAGCTTGTCGGCAGGGGGCTACGAGCAGTACTTC.

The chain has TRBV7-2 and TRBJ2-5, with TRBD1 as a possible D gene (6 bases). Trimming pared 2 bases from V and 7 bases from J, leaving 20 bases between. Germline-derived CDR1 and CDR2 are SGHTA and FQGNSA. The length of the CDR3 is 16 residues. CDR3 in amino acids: CASSLTFVGHPGTQYF. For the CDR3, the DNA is TGTGCCAGCAGCTTAACTTTCGTGGGACATCCAGGGACCCAGTACTTC.

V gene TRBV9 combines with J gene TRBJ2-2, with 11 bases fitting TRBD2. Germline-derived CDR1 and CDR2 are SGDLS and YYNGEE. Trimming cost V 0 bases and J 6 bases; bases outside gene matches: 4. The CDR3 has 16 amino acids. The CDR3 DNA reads TGTGCCAGCAGCGTAGAAAAACTAGCGGGAGCCGGGGAGCTGTTTTTT. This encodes CASSVEKLAGAGELFF.

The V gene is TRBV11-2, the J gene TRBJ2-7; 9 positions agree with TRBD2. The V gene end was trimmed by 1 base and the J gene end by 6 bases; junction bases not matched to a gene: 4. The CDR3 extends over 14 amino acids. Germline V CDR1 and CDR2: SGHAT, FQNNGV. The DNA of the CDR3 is TGTGCCAGCAGCTTAGTAGCGGGAGTTCGCGAGCAGTACTTC. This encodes CASSLVAGVREQYF.

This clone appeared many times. The DNA for the CDR3 is TGTGCCAGCAGCCAGGACGTCCCAGGGCCGGAACTGTTTTTT. As protein: CASSQDVPGPELFF. The chain has TRBV6-2 or TRBV6-3 and TRBJ1-4; possibly TRBD1 for D (5 bases). Deletions cut 6 bases from V and 12 bases from J, with 20 bases between. CDR1 is MNHEY and CDR2 is SVGEGT in the germline V gene. The CDR3 runs to 14 residues.

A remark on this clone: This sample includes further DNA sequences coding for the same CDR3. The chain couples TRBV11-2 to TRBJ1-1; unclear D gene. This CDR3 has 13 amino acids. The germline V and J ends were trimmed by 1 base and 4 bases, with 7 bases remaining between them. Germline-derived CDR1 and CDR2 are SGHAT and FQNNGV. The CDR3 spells CASSLVAGTEAFF. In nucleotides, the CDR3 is TGTGCCAGCAGCTTAGTAGCTGGCACTGAAGCTTTCTTT. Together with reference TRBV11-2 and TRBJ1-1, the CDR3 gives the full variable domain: EAGVAQSPRYKIIEKRQSVAFWCNPISGHATLYWYQQILGQGPKLLIQFQNNGVVDDSQLPKDRFSAERLKGVDSTLKIQPAKLEDSAVYLCASSLVAGTEAFFGQGTRLTVV.

The CDR3 region is CASSAPTGGNQPQHF. The DNA for the CDR3 is TGTGCCAGCAGTGCCCCTACAGGGGGCAATCAGCCCCAGCATTTT. The J gene is TRBJ1-5, the V gene TRBV2, with 7 nucleotides matching TRBD1. CDR3 length: 15 amino acids. CDR1 is SNHLY and CDR2 is FYNNEI in the germline V gene. V lost 4 bases to trimming and J lost 2 bases; unmatched junction nucleotides: 5. The whole variable domain, filled in from reference TRBV2 and TRBJ1-5, reads EPEVTQTPSHQVTQMGQEVILRCVPISNHLYFYWYRQILGQKVEFLVSFYNNEISEKSEIFDDQFSVERPDGSNFTLKIRSTKLEDSAMYFCASSAPTGGNQPQHFGDGTRLSIL.

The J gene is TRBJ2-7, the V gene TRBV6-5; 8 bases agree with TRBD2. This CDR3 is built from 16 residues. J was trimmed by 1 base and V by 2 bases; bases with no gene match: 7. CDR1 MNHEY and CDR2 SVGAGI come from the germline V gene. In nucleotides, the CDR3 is TGTGCCAGCAGTTACATAGCGGGAACTCTATCCTACGAGCAGTACTTC. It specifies CASSYIAGTLSYEQYF.

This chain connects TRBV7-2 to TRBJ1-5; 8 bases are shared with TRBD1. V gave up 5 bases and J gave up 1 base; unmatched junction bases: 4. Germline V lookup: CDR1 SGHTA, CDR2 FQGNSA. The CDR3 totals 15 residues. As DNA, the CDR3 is TGTGCCAGCAGCACTGGACAGGGAAGCAATCAGCCCCAGCATTTT. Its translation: CASSTGQGSNQPQHF.

CDR3 sequence: CASSQVVTGSTDTQYF. In nucleotides, the CDR3 is TGTGCCAGCAGCCAAGTGGTGACAGGATCCACAGATACGCAGTATTTT. This chain uses TRBV14 with TRBJ2-3, with a weak D call TRBD1 (6 bases). CDR3 length: 16 residues. The germline V and J ends were trimmed by 1 base and 2 bases, with 13 bases remaining between them. The germline CDR1 and CDR2 sequences are SGHDN and FVKESK.

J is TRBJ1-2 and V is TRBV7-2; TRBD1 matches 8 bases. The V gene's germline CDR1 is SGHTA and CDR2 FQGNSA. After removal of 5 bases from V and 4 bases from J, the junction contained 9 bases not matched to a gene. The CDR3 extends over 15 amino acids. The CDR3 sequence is CASSPGRGLSYGYTF. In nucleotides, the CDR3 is TGTGCCAGCAGCCCCGGCAGGGGGCTCTCCTATGGCTACACCTTC. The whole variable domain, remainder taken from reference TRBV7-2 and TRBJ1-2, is GAGVSQSPSNKVTEKGKDVELRCDPISGHTALYWYRQSLGQGLEFLIYFQGNSAPDKSGLPSDRFSAERTGGSVSTLTIQRTQQEDSAVYLCASSPGRGLSYGYTFGSGTRLTVV.

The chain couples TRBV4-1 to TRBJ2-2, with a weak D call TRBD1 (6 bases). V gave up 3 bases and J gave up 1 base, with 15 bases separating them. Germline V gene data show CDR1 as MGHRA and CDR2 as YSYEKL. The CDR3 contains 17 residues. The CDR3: CASSHLNLDRNTGELFF. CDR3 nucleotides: TGCGCCAGCAGCCACCTAAACTTGGACAGGAACACCGGGGAGCTGTTTTTT.

CDR3 DNA sequence: TGTGCCAGCAGCTCCGCCTCAGCGGGAGTAACAGATACGCAGTATTTT. Translated, it gives CASSSASAGVTDTQYF. This chain connects TRBV5-4 to TRBJ2-3; 8 bases are a match to TRBD2. The CDR3 is made up of 16 amino acids. CDR1 is SGHNT and CDR2 is YYREEE in the germline V gene (reference sequence). J was trimmed by 3 bases and V by 3 bases; bases with no gene match: 9.

The CDR3 protein is CASSDLTSPSSYNEQFF. The CDR3 bases are TGTGCCAGCAGCGACCTGACTAGCCCGAGCTCCTACAATGAGCAGTTCTTC. The rearrangement joins TRBV2 to TRBJ2-1, with TRBD2 matching 7 bases. CDR3 length: 17 residues. V gave up 6 bases and J gave up 0 bases; unmatched junction bases: 11. Looked up from germline, CDR1 is SNHLY and CDR2 is FYNNEI.

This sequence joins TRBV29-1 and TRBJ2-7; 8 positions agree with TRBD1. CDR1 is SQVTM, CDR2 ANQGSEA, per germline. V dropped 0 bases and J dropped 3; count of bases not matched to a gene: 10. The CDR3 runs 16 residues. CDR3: CSVEDHLGTGGYEQYF. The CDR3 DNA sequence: TGCAGCGTTGAAGATCACCTAGGGACAGGCGGCTACGAGCAGTACTTC.

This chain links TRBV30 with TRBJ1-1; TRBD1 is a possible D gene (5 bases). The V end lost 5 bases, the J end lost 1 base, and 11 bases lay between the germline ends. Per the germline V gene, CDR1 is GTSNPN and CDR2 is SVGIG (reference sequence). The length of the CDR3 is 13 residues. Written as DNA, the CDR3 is TGTGCCTGGCGGGGACTGCCGAACACTGAAGCTTTCTTT. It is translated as CAWRGLPNTEAFF.